The 27 T cell receptor beta chains below all came from one sample that was sequenced in a study of OX40 agonist ivuxolimab in advanced cancers. Method: immunoSEQ multiplex PCR; TCRdb's copy keeps in-frame clones and lacks some. The table has 45,000 to 65,000 clones, approximately 84% seen once. The material was CD4+ or CD8+ T cells sorted from blood, obtained in a trial of the OX40 agonist ivuxolimab. All receptors derive from an adult with an advanced solid tumor such as melanoma, head and neck, liver or kidney cancer.

The chain couples TRBV7-8 to TRBJ1-1; no clear D gene. The CDR3 covers 12 residues. Germline values: CDR1 SGHVS, CDR2 FQNEAQ. Trimming cost V 4 bases and J 4 bases, with 7 bases left between them. CDR3 sequence reads: CASSSSVTEAFF. Here the CDR3 DNA reads TGTGCCAGCAGCTCCAGTGTCACTGAAGCTTTCTTT.

CDR3: CASSRVATTGELFF. DNA of the CDR3: TGCGCCAGCTCCCGTGTAGCGACGACCGGGGAGCTGTTTTTT. This sequence joins TRBV5-1 and TRBJ2-2; D is perhaps TRBD2 (5 bases). Trimming removed 7 bases at V and 5 bases at J, with 15 bases between. Per the germline V gene, CDR1 is SGHRS and CDR2 is YFSETQ. This CDR3 spans 14 amino acids. The full variable domain, rest sourced from reference TRBV5-1 and TRBJ2-2, is KAGVTQTPRYLIKTRGQQVTLSCSPISGHRSVSWYQQTPGQGLQFLFEYFSETQRNKGNFPGRFSGRQFSNSRSEMNVSTLELGDSALYLCASSRVATTGELFFGEGSRLTVL.

Note on this clone: Other DNA sequences within the sample encode an identical CDR3. This chain connects TRBV5-1 to TRBJ1-1; no reliable D call. This CDR3 comprises 13 residues. V gave up 2 bases and J gave up 1 base, with 6 bases separating them. The germline V gene encodes CDR1 SGHRS and CDR2 YFSETQ. This chain's CDR3 is CASSFSGNTEAFF. The CDR3 nucleotides read TGCGCCAGCAGCTTCTCAGGGAACACTGAAGCTTTCTTT.

The J gene is TRBJ2-7, the V gene TRBV6-1; D unresolved. V lost 6 bases to trimming and J lost 4 bases, with 10 bases between them. This CDR3 comprises 12 residues. CDR1 and CDR2 (germline): MNHNS, SASEGT. CDR3 nucleotide sequence: TGTGCCAGCAGAAACAGCTTATACGAGCAGTACTTC. Its translation is CASRNSLYEQYF.

This chain links TRBV7-9 with TRBJ1-1; D gene uncertain. Trimming left V 5 bases short and J 4 bases short, with 2 bases between. This CDR3 has 10 amino acids. Germline CDR1 SEHNR, CDR2 FQNEAQ (reference sequence). The CDR3 here is CASSGTEAFF. The CDR3 DNA sequence: TGTGCCAGCAGCGGCACTGAAGCTTTCTTT.

The chain couples TRBV7-2 to TRBJ2-2; D unclear. Germline-derived CDR1 and CDR2 are SGHTA and FQGNSA. Trimming removed 2 bases from V and 1 base from J, with 5 bases in between. This CDR3 region has 14 residues. Here the CDR3 reads CASSLMGNTGELFF. The CDR3 DNA reads TGTGCCAGCAGCTTAATGGGGAACACCGGGGAGCTGTTTTTT. Full variable domain (remainder filled in from reference TRBV7-2 and TRBJ2-2): GAGVSQSPSNKVTEKGKDVELRCDPISGHTALYWYRQSLGQGLEFLIYFQGNSAPDKSGLPSDRFSAERTGGSVSTLTIQRTQQEDSAVYLCASSLMGNTGELFFGEGSRLTVL.

This chain uses TRBV11-2 with TRBJ1-1; D is uncertain. Per germline, CDR1 SGHAT and CDR2 FQNNGV. The CDR3 has 13 residues. The V end lost 3 bases, the J end lost 6 bases, and 11 bases lay between the germline ends. The CDR3 reads CASSLSLGSEAFF. The CDR3, as DNA: TGTGCCAGCAGCTTGTCGTTGGGTTCTGAAGCTTTCTTT.

This clone appeared a single time. The chain links TRBV27 to TRBJ2-7, with 8 nucleotides matching TRBD2. V was pared by 4 bases and J by 7 bases, with 9 bases of the junction left unmatched. The germline gives CDR1 MNHEY, CDR2 SMNVEV (reference sequence). CDR3 length: 14 residues. This CDR3 is CASSSGLAVWEQYF. In DNA form, the CDR3 reads TGTGCCAGCAGTTCCGGACTAGCCGTCTGGGAGCAGTACTTC.

The chain uses TRBV11-2 and TRBJ1-2; TRBD1 matches at 7 bases. The CDR3 has 16 residues. Germline CDR1 and CDR2: SGHAT and FQNNGV. The ends lost 5 bases at V and 4 bases at J; junction bases unmatched: 13. Here the CDR3 reads CASSPSRGYRGYGYTF. Here the CDR3 DNA reads TGTGCCAGCAGCCCGTCACGGGGGTACAGGGGCTATGGCTACACCTTC.

The chain uses TRBV7-2 and TRBJ2-1; 10 positions match TRBD2. The germline V gene encodes CDR1 SGHTA and CDR2 FQGNSA. V gave up 1 base and J gave up 12 bases; unmatched junction bases: 3. The CDR3 sequence is 13 residues long. The CDR3 coding sequence is TGTGCCAGCAGCTTAGGGCTAGCGGGGGTGCAGTTCTTC. It encodes CASSLGLAGVQFF.

The chain is built from TRBV5-6 and TRBJ2-2, with 8 nucleotides matching TRBD1. Trimming took 4 bases from V and 4 from J; bases not matched to a gene: 6. The CDR3 runs to 15 residues. CDR1 SGHDT and CDR2 YYEEEE come from the germline V gene. This CDR3 is CASSGLRGRTGELFF. The CDR3 DNA reads as TGTGCCAGCAGCGGACTCAGGGGGCGCACCGGGGAGCTGTTTTTT. Full variable domain (remainder filled in from reference TRBV5-6 and TRBJ2-2): DAGVTQSPTHLIKTRGQQVTLRCSPKSGHDTVSWYQQALGQGPQFIFQYYEEEERQRGNFPDRFSGHQFPNYSSELNVNALLLGDSALYLCASSGLRGRTGELFFGEGSRLTVL.

The chain links TRBV10-2 to TRBJ2-7, with TRBD2 matching over 7 bases. V trimming: 3 bases; J trimming: 5 bases; junction bases outside the gene matches: 10. Germline V CDR1 and CDR2: WSHSY, SAAADI. The CDR3 sequence is 15 residues long. Here the CDR3 reads CASSDTAGQRHEQYF. CDR3 bases: TGCGCCAGCAGTGACACAGCGGGGCAACGCCACGAGCAGTACTTC.

V usage is TRBV6-1 and J usage is TRBJ2-7, with TRBD2 matching 8 bases. There are 15 residues in the CDR3. Trimming removed 0 bases from V and 6 bases from J; junction bases left unmatched: 7. Germline CDR1 is MNHNS and CDR2 is SASEGT. CDR3 amino acids: CASSEAKGTRAEQYF. The CDR3 nucleotides are TGTGCCAGCAGTGAAGCGAAGGGGACTAGAGCCGAGCAGTACTTC.

V gene TRBV6-1 combines with J gene TRBJ2-2, with TRBD2 matching 7 bases. From germline, CDR1 is MNHNS and CDR2 SASEGT. Unmatched junction bases numbered 8, after V lost 0 bases and J lost 7 bases. The CDR3 extends over 16 amino acids. The CDR3 here is CASSEARGRGDGELFF. CDR3 sequence (DNA): TGTGCCAGCAGTGAAGCTCGAGGCCGGGGGGACGGGGAGCTGTTTTTT.

The J gene is TRBJ2-7, the V gene TRBV29-1, with 13 bases lining up with TRBD2. The V gene end was trimmed by 5 bases and the J gene end by 7 bases; junction bases not matched to a gene: 11. There are 15 residues in the CDR3. Germline CDR1 and CDR2: SQVTM and ANQGSEA. This chain's CDR3 is CSVPGTSGALGEQYF. As DNA, the CDR3 is TGCAGCGTTCCGGGGACTAGCGGGGCTCTCGGAGAGCAGTACTTC.

This chain links TRBV7-6 with TRBJ2-1, with TRBD2 identical over 9 bases. The germline CDR1 and CDR2 sequences are SGHVS and FNYEAQ. J was trimmed by 5 bases and V by 3 bases; bases with no gene match: 5. The CDR3 length is 15 residues. CDR3 residues: CASSFSGSRNNEQFF. The CDR3 DNA is TGTGCCAGCAGCTTTAGCGGGAGTCGTAACAATGAGCAGTTCTTC.

J is TRBJ2-1 and V is TRBV2; TRBD2 aligns across 10 bases. V gave up 9 bases and J gave up 10 bases; unmatched junction bases: 12. CDR1 and CDR2 from the germline V gene are SNHLY and FYNNEI. CDR3 size: 14 residues. CDR3 amino acids: CASQRTSGMGEQFF. DNA for the CDR3: TGTGCCAGTCAAAGGACTAGCGGAATGGGGGAGCAGTTCTTC.

This chain uses TRBV6-1 with TRBJ2-2; possible D gene TRBD1, 6 bases. The CDR3 has 17 residues. Germline loops: CDR1 MNHNS, CDR2 SASEGT. V gave up 3 bases and J gave up 4 bases, with 18 bases separating them. The DNA for the CDR3 is TGTGCCAGCAGTGACATTTCAGGGGACGGCGGCACCGGGGAGCTGTTTTTT. This gives the protein CASSDISGDGGTGELFF.

The DNA for the CDR3 is TGTGCCAGCTCACCTAGGACAGAGGCTAACTATGGCTACACCTTC. It translates to CASSPRTEANYGYTF. The chain joins TRBV18 to TRBJ1-2; tentatively, D is TRBD1 (6 bases). V lost 3 bases and J 0 bases, leaving 11 bases between the germline ends. The CDR3 extends over 15 amino acids. CDR1 is KGHSH, CDR2 LQKENI, per germline.

The chain recombines TRBV18 with TRBJ2-1; 8 bases align to TRBD2. Germline lookup yields CDR1 KGHSH and CDR2 LQKENI. The CDR3 has 14 residues. J gave up 8 bases and V 3 bases, and 6 bases lay outside the gene matches. CDR3 loop: CASSPVAGGDEQFF. CDR3 DNA sequence: TGTGCCAGCTCACCCGTTGCCGGGGGGGATGAGCAGTTCTTC.

The chain uses TRBV5-4 and TRBJ2-5; weak D call: TRBD1 (8 bases). The CDR3 has 15 residues. V dropped 5 bases and J dropped 4 bases, with 18 bases sitting between them. CDR1 is SGHNT, CDR2 YYREEE, per germline (reference sequence). CDR3 sequence (DNA): TGTGCCAGCAGTTCTCGGACAGGGAGGGGAGAGACCCAGTACTTC. Its translation: CASSSRTGRGETQYF.

This chain connects TRBV7-9 to TRBJ2-4, with 7 nucleotides matching TRBD1. The CDR3 length is 14 residues. V shed 6 bases, J shed 4 bases, and the junction held 6 bases outside the gene matches. Germline V gene sequence: CDR1 SEHNR, CDR2 FQNEAQ (reference sequence). The CDR3 protein is CASSPQGSKNIQYF. CDR3 DNA sequence: TGTGCCAGCAGTCCACAGGGGTCTAAAAACATTCAGTACTTC.

Note on this clone: The junction shows a germline mismatch at one end, possibly a read error. The rearrangement joins TRBV6-5 to TRBJ2-7; TRBD2 is a possible D gene (6 bases). Germline V gene lookup returns CDR1 MNHEY and CDR2 SVGAGI. The CDR3 length is 11 residues. The CDR3 DNA is TGTGCCAGCAGTTATAGCGGTACGCTAGATTTC. Amino acid sequence: CASSYSGTLDF.

Only a few counts were recorded for this clone. This chain links TRBV19 with TRBJ1-2; no reliable D call. The CDR3 loop spans 13 amino acids. Deletions cut 3 bases from V and 3 bases from J, with 8 bases between. Germline CDR1 reads LNHDA; CDR2 reads SQIVND (reference sequence). The CDR3 protein is CASSMVMDYGYTF. CDR3 sequence (DNA): TGTGCCAGTAGTATGGTGATGGACTATGGCTACACCTTC.

J is TRBJ1-4 and V is TRBV6-5; perhaps TRBD1 as D (5 bases). V gave up 6 bases and J gave up 13 bases, with 21 bases separating them. The CDR3 is 14 amino acids. CDR1 and CDR2 from the germline V gene are MNHEY and SVGAGI. The CDR3 loop is CASREYRGRGTLFF. DNA of the CDR3: TGTGCCAGCAGAGAATACCGGGGCCGGGGGACACTGTTTTTT.

This clone has only one observation. The chain links TRBV19 to TRBJ1-2; no definite D call. This CDR3 comprises 14 residues. Germline V CDR1 and CDR2: LNHDA, SQIVND (reference sequence). The V end was cut by 5 bases, the J end by 4 bases, with 14 bases between. Written as DNA, the CDR3 is TGTGCCAGTAGTGCCTCCTCCTCATCCTATGGCTACACCTTC. Translated, it gives CASSASSSSYGYTF.

The chain is built from TRBV11-2 and TRBJ2-7; the match to TRBD2 covers 8 bases. V shed 5 bases, J shed 6 bases, and the junction held 12 bases outside the gene matches. Germline CDR1 is SGHAT and CDR2 is FQNNGV. This CDR3 comprises 15 residues. CDR3 loop: CASSTRGRGVGEQYF. The CDR3 nucleotides are TGTGCCAGCAGCACCCGCGGGCGGGGGGTAGGCGAGCAGTACTTC.